One and the same sample provided the 10 T cell receptor beta chains below, sequenced in a study of T cells in tumors after PD-1 blockade. Clones were sequenced by immunoSEQ multiplex PCR, and TCRdb holds only the in-frame ones, with some missing. The sample has about 20,000 clones, over 75% seen once; the top ten hold roughly 27%. The input for sequencing was PBMCs, taken before anti-PD-1 treatment. These receptors came from a human donor with basal cell carcinoma.

The gene calls are TRBV18 and TRBJ2-2; D is undetermined. The CDR3 totals 13 residues. V dropped 3 bases and J dropped 0 bases, with 2 bases sitting between them. The germline CDR1 and CDR2 sequences are KGHSH and LQKENI. The CDR3 DNA follows: TGTGCCAGCTCACCGGCGAACACCGGGGAGCTGTTTTTT. Protein sequence: CASSPANTGELFF. The whole variable domain, filled in from reference TRBV18 and TRBJ2-2, reads NAGVMQNPRHLVRRRGQEARLRCSPMKGHSHVYWYRQLPEEGLKFMVYLQKENIIDESGMPKERFSAEFPKEGPSILRIQQVVRGDSAAYFCASSPANTGELFFGEGSRLTVL.

The rearrangement links TRBV9 to TRBJ2-7; unclear D gene. The germline V gene encodes CDR1 SGDLS and CDR2 YYNGEE. V lost 4 bases, J lost 4 bases, and 12 bases lay in between. The CDR3 totals 13 residues. The CDR3 here is CASSTTDGYEQYF. For the CDR3, the DNA is TGTGCCAGCAGCACCACGGACGGGTACGAGCAGTACTTC.

This chain connects TRBV19 to TRBJ1-3; D uncertain. In germline, CDR1 is LNHDA, CDR2 SQIVND (reference sequence). CDR3 length: 13 amino acids. Trimming pared 8 bases from V and 4 bases from J, leaving 12 bases between. CDR3 nucleotide sequence: TGTGCCAGTGACGTCGGTTTCGGAAACACCATATATTTT. Translated, it gives CASDVGFGNTIYF.

The chain recombines TRBV29-1 with TRBJ2-3; maybe TRBD2 (6 bases). Germline V gives CDR1 SQVTM, CDR2 ANQGSEA. The ends were cut back, 7 bases at V and 6 bases at J, with 17 bases in the middle. The CDR3 runs 13 residues. CDR3: CSAGGDGADTQYF. The CDR3 DNA reads as TGCAGCGCCGGGGGAGATGGGGCCGATACGCAGTATTTT.

This clone was counted between two and nine times. The chain combines TRBV11-2 with TRBJ1-4, with 7 bases identical to TRBD1. CDR3 size: 18 residues. Germline assignment: CDR1 SGHAT and CDR2 FQNNGV. The ends lost 2 bases at V and 4 bases at J; junction bases unmatched: 13. The CDR3 coding sequence is TGTGCCAGCAGCTTACGGATGGGACAGCGTCTCCTTAATGAAAAACTGTTTTTT. This encodes CASSLRMGQRLLNEKLFF.

The V gene is TRBV5-4, the J gene TRBJ1-1, with 11 bases that match TRBD1. The CDR3 covers 15 residues. J gave up 5 bases and V 4 bases, and 7 bases lay outside the gene matches. CDR1 SGHNT and CDR2 YYREEE come from the germline V gene (reference sequence). The DNA of the CDR3 is TGTGCCAGCAGCCCGGGACAGGGGGAGTGGACTGAAGCTTTCTTT. Its translation is CASSPGQGEWTEAFF.

This clone was counted a single time. V and J are TRBV19 and TRBJ1-5; D is possibly TRBD1 (6 bases). The CDR3 runs 15 residues. Germline CDR1 and CDR2: LNHDA and SQIVND (reference sequence). V lost 0 bases to trimming and J lost 3 bases, with 9 bases between them. The CDR3 region has the DNA TGTGCCAGTAGTATAGACGGACAGACCAATCAGCCCCAGCATTTT. Protein: CASSIDGQTNQPQHF.

The chain has TRBV28 and TRBJ2-1; TRBD2 matches at 12 bases. After removal of 2 bases from V and 0 bases from J, the junction contained 5 bases not matched to a gene. The germline CDR1 and CDR2 sequences are MDHEN and SYDVKM. There are 18 residues in the CDR3. The CDR3 sequence: CASSLPTSGGRSYNEQFF. The CDR3, as DNA: TGTGCCAGCAGTTTACCGACTAGCGGGGGACGCTCCTACAATGAGCAGTTCTTC.

The chain is built from TRBV27 and TRBJ2-3, with TRBD2 matching 10 bases. CDR1 MNHEY and CDR2 SMNVEV come from the germline V gene (reference sequence). This CDR3 has 17 residues. V trimming: 6 bases; J trimming: 11 bases; junction bases outside the gene matches: 20. The chain's CDR3 is CASSSPGLADFRGGQYF. The CDR3 bases are TGTGCCAGCAGCTCCCCCGGACTAGCGGACTTCAGGGGGGGGCAGTATTTT.

The gene calls are TRBV7-3 and TRBJ2-7; possible D gene TRBD1, 6 bases. Between the trimmed V and J ends, which lost 4 bases and 1 base, there was a span of 14 bases. CDR1 and CDR2 from the germline V gene are SGHTA and FQGTGA. The CDR3 runs 15 residues. CDR3 loop: CASSYLQGKSYEQYF. CDR3 coding DNA: TGTGCCAGCAGCTACTTACAGGGAAAATCCTACGAGCAGTACTTC.